This TCR beta chain appears in the sequencing data of a study of vaccination and CD4 T cells after COVID-19 (dated by TCRdb to between 2021 and 2023). For context, the study as a whole: The convalescent cohort comprised six males and four females, including two Hispanic individuals, seven Caucasians, two Asians and one multiracial person. Post-vaccine blood samples were collected a median of about 11 weeks after the second vaccine dose, ranging from about 13 to 250 days. In 10 COVID-19 convalescent patients and a handful of infection-naive healthy vaccine recipients, researchers compared the spike-specific CD4+ TCR repertoire from before mRNA vaccination with the repertoire from after. The cultures were stimulated with overlapping spike peptide pools from SARS-CoV-2 and from the common cold coronaviruses HCoV-NL63, HCoV-OC43 and HCoV-229E. Each participant got two doses of either the Pfizer-BioNTech BNT162b2 vaccine (n=8) or the Moderna mRNA-1273 vaccine (n=2). Control cultures used a CEFX viral epitope pool as positive control, an HIV-1 Nef peptide pool as negative control, or no peptide. Post-COVID blood samples were collected from convalescent patients a median of roughly 100 days after diagnosis, with a range of roughly 30 to 161 days.

Overall results and qualifications from the work: In convalescent patients, a median approximately 90% of post-vaccine SARS-CoV-2-reactive clones were detected only after vaccination, suggesting vaccine-specific priming. The median number of SARS-CoV-2-reactive clonotypes rose from around 22 after infection to approximately 41 after vaccination, but the change was not significant. Only a relatively small number of convalescent patients were included in the study, and early timepoints following natural infection were not analyzed. Nearly all vaccine-specific clones in convalescent patients (304 of 307) were mono-reactive for SARS-CoV-2 spike rather than cross-reactive with common cold coronaviruses.

The CDR3 numbers 15 residues from cysteine through phenylalanine. The CDR3 DNA has 45 bases and is translated from base 1. Trimming leaves V shorter by 7 bases and J shorter by 0 bases, with the junction holding 7 bases beyond the gene matches. Via the germline V gene, CDR1 is SGHNT and CDR2 YENEEA. Concerning this clonotype itself: Its antigen is unknown. Base qualities are missing; no much larger clone stands one base away.

Library preparation used PCR. At the Johns Hopkins FTIC core, DNA from the cultured CD4+ T cells underwent TCR sequencing with the Oncomine TCR Beta short-read assay. Genomic DNA was extracted from the cultured CD4+ T cells with the QIAamp micro DNA kit. The Oncomine TCR Beta libraries from cultured CD4+ T cells were pooled using unique dual indexes and then sequenced on an Illumina iSeq 100. In the paper's pipeline: Non-productive sequences were removed, and CDR3s not starting with C, not ending with F or W, or shorter than 7 amino acids were discarded. The MANAFEST web application was used to identify antigen-specific clonotypes by comparing peptide-stimulated wells against reference wells and other culture wells. To be called positive, a clone needed an FDR below 0.05, an odds ratio above 5, and a productive frequency above 0.1% in at least two of three replicate wells. A clonotype was classed as cross-reactive if the clonotype showed significant expansion both in SARS-CoV-2 spike wells and in at least one common cold coronavirus spike condition. Levenshtein distances (stringdist) and unrooted phylogenetic trees (ape) in R version 3.6.1 were used to assess CDR3 homology. TCRdb passed the public sequencing reads through fastp at Q25 and MiXCR, retaining productive beta sequences. Here each entry gathers all rows of one CDR3 protein and keeps the most common genes and DNA. These V and J calls rely on TCRdb rather than the paper's analysis. The sample contains just under 20,000 distinct CDR3 sequences, roughly two fifths of them found a single time. The top ten hold around a quarter of the sample.

The intended sense of this specimen's treatment or condition label: approximately 11-day PBMC culture with coronavirus spike peptide pools or control peptides (ViraFEST assay). The ViraFEST assay was used in the study, in which antigen-specific T cells were expanded with peptide pools and expanded clonotypes were subsequently identified by TCR sequencing. Healthy vaccine recipients had no prior SARS-CoV-2 infection, confirmed by negative nucleocapsid antibody tests before and after vaccination. Each well held around 1.9 million PBMCs cultured with roughly 10 ug/ml peptide pools in IMDM containing approximately 5% human AB serum and 9.5 to 10 IU/ml IL-2. Half of the culture medium was replaced with fresh IL-2-containing medium on days 3 and 7. After less than 12 days of culture, CD4+ T cells were isolated by negative selection using the EasySep CD4+ T cell isolation kit. PBMCs were separated from whole blood using Ficoll-Paque Plus gradient centrifugation and then either used fresh or cryopreserved at -140C. In general, triplicate wells were set up for every culture condition.

The V gene is TRBV11-3 and the J gene is TRBJ1-1; 8 bases in the junction line up with TRBD1. The sample in question was CD4+ T cells from blood, cultured in vitro, obtained before SARS-CoV-2 vaccination. The clonotype was recovered from a human donor who received a COVID-19 vaccine. The DNA sequence is as follows: TGTGCCAGCATAGGACAGGGCTTCATGAACACTGAAGCTTTCTTT. It translates to CASIGQGFMNTEAFF.